This T cell receptor beta chain was observed in a study of cytomegalovirus exposure and HLA in healthy donors. Using immunoSEQ multiplex PCR, the repertoire was profiled, and TCRdb retains in-frame clones only, with some absent. The table records 120,000 or so clones, around 90% of them present only once. The V and J ends lost 5 bases and 4 bases respectively, with 20 bases between them. The CDR3 totals 16 residues. Germline V gene sequence: CDR1 MDHEN, CDR2 SYDVKM. Specimen: PBMCs. The origin of this receptor is a woman younger than 35 in good health and CMV-seronegative. The rearrangement joins TRBV28 to TRBJ1-1; D not certain. CDR3 DNA sequence: TGTGCCAGCAGTATGACTTACATACCTTCGGGCACTGAAGCTTTCTTT. This translates into CASSMTYIPSGTEAFF.